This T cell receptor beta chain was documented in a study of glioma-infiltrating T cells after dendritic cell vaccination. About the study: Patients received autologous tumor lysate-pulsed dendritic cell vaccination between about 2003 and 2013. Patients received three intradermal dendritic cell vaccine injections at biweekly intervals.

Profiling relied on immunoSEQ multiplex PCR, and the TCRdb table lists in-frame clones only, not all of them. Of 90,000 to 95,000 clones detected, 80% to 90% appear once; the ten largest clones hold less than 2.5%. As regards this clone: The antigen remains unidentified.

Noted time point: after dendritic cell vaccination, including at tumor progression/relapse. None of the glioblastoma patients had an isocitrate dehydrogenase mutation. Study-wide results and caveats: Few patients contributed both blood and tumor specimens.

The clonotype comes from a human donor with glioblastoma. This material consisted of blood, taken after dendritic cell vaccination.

The CDR3 reads CASSLARGANVLTF. The CDR3 coding sequence is TGCGCCAGCAGCTTGGCCCGGGGAGCCAACGTCCTGACTTTC. The chain recombines TRBV5-1 with TRBJ2-6; tentatively, D is TRBD2 (5 bases). The V end was cut by 0 bases, the J end by 7 bases, with 8 bases between. The length of the CDR3 is 14 residues. Per the germline V gene, CDR1 is SGHRS and CDR2 is YFSETQ.